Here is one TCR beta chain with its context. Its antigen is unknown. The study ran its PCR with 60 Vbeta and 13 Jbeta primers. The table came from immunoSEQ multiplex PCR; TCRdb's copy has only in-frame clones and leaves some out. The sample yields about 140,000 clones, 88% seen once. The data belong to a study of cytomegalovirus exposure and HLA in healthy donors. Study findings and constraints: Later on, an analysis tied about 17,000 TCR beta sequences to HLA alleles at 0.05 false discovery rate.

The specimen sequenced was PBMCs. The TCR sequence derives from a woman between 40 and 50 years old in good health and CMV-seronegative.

CDR3 DNA: TGCGCCAGCAGCACGGACAGGGTCGAGCAGTACTTC. This gives the protein CASSTDRVEQYF. The genes are TRBV5-1 and TRBJ2-7; 8 bases are a match to TRBD1. The germline gives CDR1 SGHRS, CDR2 YFSETQ. V was pared by 4 bases and J by 6 bases, with 3 bases of the junction left unmatched. This CDR3 has 12 residues.